This is a list of T cell receptor beta chains from one sample in a study of identifying expanded T cells in peripheral blood. Some clones are missing from TCRdb's copy, which holds only in-frame ones; the method was immunoSEQ multiplex PCR. This table holds about 100,000 clones, approximately 89% found once. Sequenced sample: blood. The source is a person aged 18-69 years in good health. Both conserved end residues are part of each CDR3. A D gene is named only where the DNA matches it firmly. Clone size is stated in some rows and not others, as once, few, many or a class when expanded.

j_call | clone_size | v_call | d_call | cdr3_aa | cdr3_nt
TRBJ2-3 | - | TRBV2 | TRBD1 | CASRDRGGTDTQYF | TGTGCCAGCAGAGACAGGGGAGGTACAGATACGCAGTATTTT
TRBJ2-1 | - | TRBV5-5 | - | CASSSQGNEQFF | TGTGCCAGCAGCTCACAGGGAAATGAGCAGTTCTTC
TRBJ2-6 | once | TRBV23-1 | - | CASSQSEPGANVLTF | TGCGCCAGCAGTCAATCCGAGCCTGGGGCCAACGTCCTGACTTTC
TRBJ1-1 | - | TRBV19 | - | CASRIGRMNTEAFF | TGTGCCAGTAGAATTGGACGGATGAACACTGAAGCTTTCTTT
TRBJ1-5 | - | TRBV12-5 | TRBD1 | CASGLVRMGQGNRSNQPQHF | TGTGCTAGTGGTTTGGTACGGATGGGACAGGGGAATCGGAGCAATCAGCCCCAGCATTTT
TRBJ2-3 | - | TRBV29-1 | - | CSVEKADTQYF | TGCAGCGTTGAAAAGGCAGATACGCAGTATTTT
TRBJ1-2 | - | TRBV29-1 | - | CSAQGGNYGYTF | TGCAGCGCCCAAGGAGGGAACTATGGCTACACCTTC
TRBJ1-5 | - | TRBV6-5 | TRBD1 | CASRRDRGNQPQHF | TGTGCCAGCAGGCGGGACAGAGGCAATCAGCCCCAGCATTTT
TRBJ2-2 | - | TRBV7-7 | TRBD1 | CASRPTGGKGGELFF | TGTGCCAGCAGACCTACAGGGGGCAAGGGCGGGGAGCTGTTTTTT
TRBJ1-1 | - | TRBV18 | - | CASSPNSEAHEAFF | TGTGCCAGCTCACCAAATAGTGAGGCACATGAAGCTTTCTTT
TRBJ2-3 | - | TRBV9 | - | CASSVTPGPYTDTQYF | TGTGCCAGCAGCGTGACACCGGGCCCTTACACAGATACGCAGTATTTT
TRBJ1-6 | - | TRBV5-1 | TRBD1 | CASSSDRDSLGSPLHF | TGCGCCAGCAGCTCCGACAGGGACTCTTTGGGTTCACCCCTCCACTTT
TRBJ2-5 | - | TRBV12-5 | - | CASGPDRETQYF | TGTGCTAGTGGTCCCGACAGGGAGACCCAGTACTTC
TRBJ1-1 | - | TRBV19 | - | CASSSGERLTEAFF | TGTGCCAGTAGCTCCGGGGAGCGCCTGACTGAAGCTTTCTTT
TRBJ1-1 | - | TRBV6-5 | - | CASSYSRQANTEAFF | TGTGCCAGCAGTTATTCTCGACAGGCGAACACTGAAGCTTTCTTT
TRBJ2-1 | - | TRBV7-3 | - | CASSLLYLGSEQFF | TGTGCCAGCAGCTTACTATATTTGGGGTCTGAGCAGTTCTTC
TRBJ2-7 | - | TRBV7-9 | TRBD2 | CASSPWTSGRSYEQYF | TGTGCCAGCAGCCCGTGGACTAGCGGGAGATCCTACGAGCAGTACTTC
TRBJ2-3 | - | TRBV11-2 | - | CASSFGAARDTQYF | TGTGCCAGCAGCTTTGGTGCAGCCAGGGATACGCAGTATTTT
TRBJ2-7 | - | TRBV9 | - | CASSGRLRTSSYEQYF | TGTGCCAGCAGCGGCAGGCTTCGGACCTCCTCCTACGAGCAGTACTTC
TRBJ2-2 | - | TRBV5-1 | TRBD1 | CASSRQGTGELFF | TGCGCCAGCAGCCGACAGGGGACCGGGGAGCTGTTTTTT
TRBJ1-1 | few | TRBV7-9 | - | CASSLEDYTEAFF | TGTGCCAGCAGCTTAGAGGACTACACTGAAGCTTTCTTT
TRBJ1-6 | - | TRBV25-1 | TRBD1 | CASSKGQGIYNSPLHF | TGTGCCAGCAGTAAGGGACAGGGAATCTATAATTCACCCCTCCACTTT
TRBJ1-2 | - | TRBV9 | - | CASSLTLDTFYGYTF | TGTGCCAGCAGCCTTACCCTCGACACGTTCTATGGCTACACCTTC
TRBJ1-2 | - | TRBV7-3 | - | CASSLERAYGYTF | TGTGCCAGCAGCTTAGAACGGGCCTATGGCTACACCTTC
TRBJ2-2 | - | TRBV2 | - | CASSEQGANTGELFF | TGTGCCAGCAGTGAACAGGGCGCGAACACCGGGGAGCTGTTTTTT
TRBJ1-2 | - | TRBV7-9 | - | CASSLPYYGYTF | TGTGCCAGCAGCTTACCCTACTATGGCTACACCTTC
TRBJ2-2 | once | TRBV9 | TRBD1 | CASSVGQGAFTGELFF | TGTGCCAGCAGCGTAGGGCAGGGGGCGTTTACCGGGGAGCTGTTTTTT
TRBJ1-5 | - | TRBV6-1 | TRBD1 | CASSPGQGNQPQHF | TGTGCCAGCAGCCCGGGACAGGGTAATCAGCCCCAGCATTTT
TRBJ2-7 | once | TRBV7-6 | TRBD2 | CASSLLAGGIDEQYF | TGTGCCAGCAGCTTGCTAGCGGGAGGCATCGACGAGCAGTACTTC
TRBJ2-1 | - | TRBV27 | TRBD2 | CATKQLAGHNEQFF | TGTGCCACGAAACAACTAGCGGGGCACAATGAGCAGTTCTTC
TRBJ2-5 | - | TRBV7-2 | TRBD2 | CASSLVGLAGPKTQYF | TGTGCCAGCAGCTTAGTCGGGTTAGCGGGCCCCAAGACCCAGTACTTC
TRBJ1-2 | - | TRBV6-5 | TRBD1 | CASKPRAGGFGYTF | TGTGCCAGCAAGCCAAGGGCAGGGGGCTTTGGCTACACCTTC
TRBJ2-5 | - | TRBV28 | TRBD2 | CASSLAGRGAETQYF | TGTGCCAGCAGTCTAGCGGGTCGTGGGGCAGAGACCCAGTACTTC
TRBJ2-1 | - | TRBV19 | - | CASTARGAADEQFF | TGTGCCAGTACCGCCCGGGGGGCCGCGGATGAGCAGTTCTTC
TRBJ2-3 | once | TRBV20-1 | TRBD2 | CSARDVSGVSF | TGCAGTGCTAGAGATGTTAGCGGGGTCTCGTTT
TRBJ1-5 | - | TRBV4-1 | - | CASSQPGTGEPQHF | TGCGCCAGCAGCCAGCCCGGGACGGGAGAGCCCCAGCATTTT
TRBJ1-4 | - | TRBV11-1 | - | CASSSGTNEKLFF | TGTGCCAGCAGCTCCGGGACTAATGAAAAACTGTTTTTT
TRBJ2-2 | - | TRBV9 | TRBD2 | CASSELAGGRNTGELFF | TGTGCCAGCAGCGAACTAGCGGGGGGCCGGAACACCGGGGAGCTGTTTTTT
TRBJ2-7 | - | TRBV5-1 | - | CASSLDPTYEQYF | TGCGCCAGCAGCTTGGATCCTACCTACGAGCAGTACTTC
TRBJ1-1 | - | TRBV11-2 | - | CASSSKQDTEAFF | TGTGCCAGCAGCTCCAAACAAGACACTGAAGCTTTCTTT
TRBJ2-3 | - | TRBV2 | TRBD1 | CASSRTGVTDTQYF | TGTGCCAGCAGTCGGACAGGAGTCACAGATACGCAGTATTTT
TRBJ2-2 | - | TRBV7-8 | TRBD1 | CASSLAWGQGRHTGELFF | TGTGCCAGCAGCTTAGCGTGGGGACAGGGGCGACACACCGGGGAGCTGTTTTTT
TRBJ1-1 | - | TRBV2 | - | CASRKPGRRDTEAFF | TGTGCCAGCAGAAAACCGGGACGACGAGACACTGAAGCTTTCTTT
TRBJ2-1 | once | TRBV11-2 | - | CASSKLLSYNEQFF | TGTGCCAGCAGCAAACTTCTCTCCTACAATGAGCAGTTCTTC
TRBJ2-7 | once | TRBV5-1 | TRBD1 | CASSAGTGDYEQYF | TGCGCCAGCAGCGCCGGGACAGGGGACTACGAGCAGTACTTC
TRBJ1-2 | once | TRBV5-6 | - | CASSLVASNYGYTF | TGTGCCAGCAGCTTGGTGGCCAGTAACTATGGCTACACCTTC
TRBJ1-1 | - | TRBV4-1 | - | CASSQGDYWTEAFF | TGCGCCAGCAGCCAAGGGGACTATTGGACTGAAGCTTTCTTT
TRBJ2-2 | - | TRBV4-2 | - | CASRMDLGANTGELFF | TGTGCCAGCAGGATGGACTTAGGCGCTAACACCGGGGAGCTGTTTTTT
TRBJ2-1 | - | TRBV28 | - | CASHETGLRDNEQFF | TGTGCCAGCCACGAAACAGGGTTGCGGGACAATGAGCAGTTCTTC
TRBJ2-1 | - | TRBV30 | TRBD2 | CAWRPLWLSGRLDEQFF | TGTGCCTGGAGGCCTCTTTGGCTTAGCGGGAGGTTGGATGAGCAGTTCTTC
TRBJ2-1 | - | TRBV10-3 | TRBD1 | CAISPGTGGHEQFF | TGTGCCATCAGTCCCGGGACAGGGGGCCATGAGCAGTTCTTC